Listed below are T cell receptor beta chains from one sample, sequenced in a study of spatial heterogeneity in lung cancer. TCRdb independently ran MiXCR on the 5' RACE reads; one entry per CDR3 protein. Here the sample spans about 120,000 distinct CDR3 sequences, less than 15% being singletons. Sequenced material: PBMCs, taken at follow-up. The receptors derive from a male donor with early-stage non-small cell lung cancer. The CDR3 runs from the conserved cysteine through the conserved F or W. D genes are given only for firm matches. The size entry is marked missing in some rows and otherwise reads once, few, many or a size class.

>TRBV29-1|few|TRBD1|TRBJ1-5
CSVGAGTGSLELQPQHF
TGCAGCGTTGGGGCCGGGACAGGTTCCCTCGAACTTCAGCCCCAGCATTTT
>TRBV5-4|many|NA|TRBJ2-2
CASSLGQITGELFF
TGTGCCAGCAGCTTGGGACAGATCACCGGGGAGCTGTTTTTT
>TRBV29-1|many|NA|TRBJ2-7
CSARGGSGEQYF
TGCAGCGCCCGGGGTGGGTCGGGCGAGCAGTACTTC
>TRBV20-1|NA|TRBD1|TRBJ2-3
CSAGTGAWF
TGCAGTGCTGGGACAGGGGCCTGGTTT
>TRBV7-2|NA|NA|TRBJ1-6
CASSPVILSPLHF
TGTGCCAGCAGCCCCGTAATACTCTCACCCCTCCACTTT
>TRBV29-1|many|NA|TRBJ1-1
CSVDQILNTEAFF
TGCAGCGTTGATCAGATCTTGAACACTGAAGCTTTCTTT
>TRBV6-5|NA|NA|TRBJ2-5
CASSYSITPGTQYF
TGTGCCAGCAGTTACTCGATTACCCCAGGGACCCAGTACTTC
>TRBV4-1|NA|TRBD1|TRBJ2-7
CASSQRDREYEQYF
TGCGCCAGCAGCCAGAGGGACAGGGAGTACGAGCAGTACTTC
>TRBV7-8|NA|TRBD1|TRBJ1-5
CASSPGQGAIGQPQHF
TGTGCCAGCAGCCCCGGACAGGGGGCGATAGGTCAGCCCCAGCATTTT
>TRBV10-2|many|TRBD1|TRBJ1-1
CASGRQGGTEAFF
TGCGCCAGCGGGCGACAGGGAGGCACTGAAGCTTTCTTT
>TRBV20-1|NA|NA|TRBJ1-5
CSARFPGAAGNQPQHF
TGCAGTGCTAGGTTTCCCGGGGCGGCTGGCAATCAGCCCCAGCATTTT
>TRBV28|NA|TRBD2|TRBJ2-1
CASSSRLAGFTRAYNEQFF
TGTGCCAGCAGTTCCCGACTAGCGGGGTTCACAAGAGCCTACAATGAGCAGTTCTTC
>TRBV7-2|NA|TRBD2|TRBJ2-1
CASSPAASGAGNEQFF
TGTGCCAGCAGCCCTGCGGCCAGCGGGGCCGGCAATGAGCAGTTCTTC
>TRBV7-9|NA|NA|TRBJ1-4
CASSLLSEKLFF
TGTGCCAGCAGCTTACTTTCGGAAAAACTGTTTTTT
>TRBV4-3|NA|NA|TRBJ2-3
CASSQGPLADTQYF
TGCGCCAGCAGCCAAGGCCCACTAGCAGATACGCAGTATTTT
>TRBV6-5|NA|NA|TRBJ1-5
CASSPRNQPQHF
TGTGCCAGCAGTCCGCGGAATCAGCCCCAGCATTTT
>TRBV25-1|NA|TRBD2|TRBJ2-5
CASSGQRGSMKYQETQYF
TGTGCCAGCAGTGGCCAGCGGGGCTCCATGAAGTACCAAGAGACCCAGTACTTC
>TRBV20-1|NA|TRBD1|TRBJ2-7
CSAQPGQGGQYF
TGCAGTGCGCAACCGGGACAGGGTGGGCAGTACTTC
>TRBV7-8|few|NA|TRBJ2-1
CASSPTRRVGDNEQFF
TGTGCCAGCAGCCCGACGCGGAGGGTAGGGGACAATGAGCAGTTCTTC
>TRBV5-6|few|NA|TRBJ2-3
CASSIKGADTQYF
TGTGCCAGCAGCATCAAGGGGGCAGATACGCAGTATTTT
>TRBV2|NA|NA|TRBJ2-7
CASSVEGGGSYEQYF
TGTGCCAGCAGTGTCGAAGGAGGGGGCTCCTACGAGCAGTACTTC
>TRBV30|few|TRBD1|TRBJ2-5
CAWSRETDRGETQYF
TGTGCCTGGAGTCGTGAGACCGACAGGGGAGAGACCCAGTACTTC
>TRBV5-6|many|NA|TRBJ1-1
CASSLSTEAFF
TGTGCCAGCAGCTTAAGCACTGAAGCTTTCTTT
>TRBV9|NA|NA|TRBJ2-2
CASSPQGPRGTGELFF
TGTGCCAGCAGCCCACAGGGCCCGCGGGGCACCGGGGAGCTGTTTTTT
>TRBV5-1|many|TRBD1|TRBJ1-2
CASSLEGQGRGYTF
TGCGCCAGCAGCTTGGAAGGACAGGGCCGTGGCTACACCTTC
>TRBV10-2|few|NA|TRBJ1-1
CASGLAGTEAFF
TGCGCCAGCGGACTAGCTGGCACTGAAGCTTTCTTT
>TRBV4-1|NA|NA|TRBJ1-2
CASSQVGATGYTF
TGCGCCAGCAGCCAAGTCGGGGCAACTGGCTACACCTTC
>TRBV20-1|few|NA|TRBJ2-4
CSAGMTGLAKNIQYF
TGCAGTGCTGGAATGACAGGACTAGCCAAAAACATTCAGTACTTC
>TRBV28|many|NA|TRBJ2-1
CATNEQFF
TGTGCCACCAATGAGCAGTTCTTC
>TRBV28|many|TRBD1|TRBJ1-3
CASLPPGQSSGNTIYF
TGTGCCAGCCTCCCCCCGGGACAGAGTTCTGGAAACACCATATATTTT
>TRBV5-5|NA|TRBD2|TRBJ2-5
CASSTFPRGQETQYF
TGTGCCAGCAGCACGTTCCCGCGGGGGCAAGAGACCCAGTACTTC
>TRBV6-2/TRBV6-3|NA|TRBD2|TRBJ2-3
CASSYVLAGVTDTQYF
TGTGCCAGCAGTTACGTGCTAGCGGGGGTGACAGATACGCAGTATTTT
>TRBV5-1|NA|TRBD2|TRBJ2-5
CASSLGLASGETQYF
TGCGCCAGCAGCTTGGGACTAGCGTCAGGGGAGACCCAGTACTTC
>TRBV9|few|NA|TRBJ2-1
CASSVSSGPTNEQFF
TGTGCCAGCAGCGTTTCTTCGGGGCCAACCAATGAGCAGTTCTTC
>TRBV4-1|NA|NA|TRBJ2-2
CASSQDRGRPTGELFF
TGCGCCAGCAGCCAAGATCGGGGTAGGCCCACCGGGGAGCTGTTTTTT
>TRBV20-1|many|TRBD1|TRBJ1-6
CSARASTGGGYSPLHF
TGCAGTGCTAGAGCATCGACAGGGGGAGGTTATTCACCCCTCCACTTT
>TRBV27|many|TRBD1|TRBJ2-7
CASSFGTGSYEQYF
TGTGCCAGCAGTTTCGGGACAGGATCCTACGAGCAGTACTTC
>TRBV7-2|few|TRBD2|TRBJ2-3
CASSGRGAYDTQYF
TGTGCCAGCAGCGGGCGGGGGGCATATGATACGCAGTATTTT
>TRBV28|many|NA|TRBJ1-5
CATHAARNQPQHF
TGTGCCACCCACGCTGCGCGCAATCAGCCCCAGCATTTT
>TRBV6-6|many|NA|TRBJ2-1
CASSYSSGYEQFF
TGTGCCAGCAGTTATTCTTCGGGGTATGAGCAGTTCTTC
>TRBV10-3|NA|NA|TRBJ2-2
CAISAGPGELFF
TGTGCCATCAGTGCTGGGCCCGGGGAGCTGTTTTTT
>TRBV4-2|few|NA|TRBJ2-2
CASSSFDSSHTGELFF
TGTGCCAGCAGCTCTTTCGACAGCTCCCACACCGGGGAGCTGTTTTTT